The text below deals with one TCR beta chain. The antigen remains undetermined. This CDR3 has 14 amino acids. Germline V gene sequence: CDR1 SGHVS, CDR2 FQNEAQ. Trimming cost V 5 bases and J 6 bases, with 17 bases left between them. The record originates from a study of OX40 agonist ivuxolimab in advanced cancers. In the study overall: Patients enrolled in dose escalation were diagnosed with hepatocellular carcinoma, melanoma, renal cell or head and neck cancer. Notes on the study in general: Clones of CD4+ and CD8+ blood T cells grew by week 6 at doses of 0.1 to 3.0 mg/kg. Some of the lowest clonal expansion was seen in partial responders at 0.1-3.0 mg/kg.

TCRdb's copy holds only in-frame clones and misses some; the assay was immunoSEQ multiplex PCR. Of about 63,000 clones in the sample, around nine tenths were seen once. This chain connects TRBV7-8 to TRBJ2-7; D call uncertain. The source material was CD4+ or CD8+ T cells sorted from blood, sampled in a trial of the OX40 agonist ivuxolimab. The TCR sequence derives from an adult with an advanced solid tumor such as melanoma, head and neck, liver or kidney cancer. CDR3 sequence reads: CASSVGSLSGEQYF. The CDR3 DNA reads TGTGCCAGCAGCGTAGGTTCCCTATCAGGCGAGCAGTACTTC. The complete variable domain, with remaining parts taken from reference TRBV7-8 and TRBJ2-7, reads GAGVSQSPRYKVAKRGQDVALRCDPISGHVSLFWYQQALGQGPEFLTYFQNEAQLDKSGLPSDRFFAERPEGSVSTLKIQRTQQEDSAVYLCASSVGSLSGEQYFGPGTRLTVT.